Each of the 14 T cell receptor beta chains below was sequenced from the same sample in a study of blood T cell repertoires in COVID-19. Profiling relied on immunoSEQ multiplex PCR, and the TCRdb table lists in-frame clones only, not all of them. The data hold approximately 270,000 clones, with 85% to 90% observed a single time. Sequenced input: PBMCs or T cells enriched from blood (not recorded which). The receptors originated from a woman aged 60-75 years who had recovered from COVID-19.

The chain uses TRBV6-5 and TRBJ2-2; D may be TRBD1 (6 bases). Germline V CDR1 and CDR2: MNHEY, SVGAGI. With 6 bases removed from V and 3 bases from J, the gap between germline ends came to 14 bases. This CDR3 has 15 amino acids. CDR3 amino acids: CASRRKQGYTGELFF. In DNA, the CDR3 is TGTGCCAGCAGAAGAAAACAGGGCTACACCGGGGAGCTGTTTTTT.

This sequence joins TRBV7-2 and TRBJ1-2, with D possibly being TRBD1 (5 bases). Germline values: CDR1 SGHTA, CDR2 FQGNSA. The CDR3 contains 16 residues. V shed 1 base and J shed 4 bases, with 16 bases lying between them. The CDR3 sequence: CASSLVLGAPFYGYTF. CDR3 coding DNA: TGTGCCAGCAGCTTAGTGCTTGGGGCACCGTTCTATGGCTACACCTTC.

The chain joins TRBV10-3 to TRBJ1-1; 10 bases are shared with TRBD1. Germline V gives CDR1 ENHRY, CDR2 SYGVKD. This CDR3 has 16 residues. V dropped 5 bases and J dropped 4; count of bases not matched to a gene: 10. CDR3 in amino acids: CAISPGTGVLATEAFF. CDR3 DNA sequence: TGTGCCATCAGTCCCGGGACAGGGGTTCTTGCCACTGAAGCTTTCTTT.

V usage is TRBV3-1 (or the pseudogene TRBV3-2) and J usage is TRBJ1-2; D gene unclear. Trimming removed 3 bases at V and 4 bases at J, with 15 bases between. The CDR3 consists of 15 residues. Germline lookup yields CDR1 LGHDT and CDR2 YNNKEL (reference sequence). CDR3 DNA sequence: TGTGCCAGCAGCCATTATTCGACTCCCAGCTATGGCTACACCTTC. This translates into CASSHYSTPSYGYTF.

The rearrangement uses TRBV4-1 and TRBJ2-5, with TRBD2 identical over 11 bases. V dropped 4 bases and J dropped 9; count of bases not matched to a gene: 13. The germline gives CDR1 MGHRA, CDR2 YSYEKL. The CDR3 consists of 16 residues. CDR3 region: CASSLLAGLAGQAQYF. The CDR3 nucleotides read TGCGCCAGCAGCCTACTGGCCGGACTAGCGGGCCAGGCCCAGTACTTC.

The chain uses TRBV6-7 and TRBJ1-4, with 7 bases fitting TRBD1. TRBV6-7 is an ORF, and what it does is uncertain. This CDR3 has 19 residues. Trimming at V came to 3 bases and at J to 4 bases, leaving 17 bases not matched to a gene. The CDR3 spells CASSYRRQGRARLNEKLFF. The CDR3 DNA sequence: TGTGCCAGCAGTTATAGGCGACAGGGCCGAGCACGCCTTAATGAAAAACTGTTTTTT.

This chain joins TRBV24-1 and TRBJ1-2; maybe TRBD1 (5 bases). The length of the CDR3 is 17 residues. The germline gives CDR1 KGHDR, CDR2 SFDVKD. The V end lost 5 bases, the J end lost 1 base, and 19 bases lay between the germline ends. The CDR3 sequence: CATSGQGRETFNYGYTF. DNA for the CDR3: TGTGCCACCAGTGGCCAGGGCCGCGAAACTTTTAACTATGGCTACACCTTC.

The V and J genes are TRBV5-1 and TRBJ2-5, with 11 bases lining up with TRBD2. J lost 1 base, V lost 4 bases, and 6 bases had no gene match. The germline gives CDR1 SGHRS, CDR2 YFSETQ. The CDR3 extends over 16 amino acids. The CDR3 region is CASSPGTSGPQETQYF. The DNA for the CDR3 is TGCGCCAGCAGCCCAGGGACTAGCGGACCCCAAGAGACCCAGTACTTC.

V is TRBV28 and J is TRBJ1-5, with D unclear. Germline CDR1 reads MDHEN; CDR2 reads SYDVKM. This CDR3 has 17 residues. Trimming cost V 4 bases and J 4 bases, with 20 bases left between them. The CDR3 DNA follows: TGTGCCAGCAGTTCCCGAGAGGACCTCGCGGGTAATCAGCCCCAGCATTTT. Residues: CASSSREDLAGNQPQHF.

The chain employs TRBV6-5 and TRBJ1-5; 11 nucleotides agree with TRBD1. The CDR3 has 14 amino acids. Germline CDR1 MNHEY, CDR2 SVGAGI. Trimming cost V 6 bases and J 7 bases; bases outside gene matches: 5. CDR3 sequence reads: CASRPGQGAQPQHF. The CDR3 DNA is TGTGCCAGCAGGCCAGGACAGGGGGCCCAGCCCCAGCATTTT.

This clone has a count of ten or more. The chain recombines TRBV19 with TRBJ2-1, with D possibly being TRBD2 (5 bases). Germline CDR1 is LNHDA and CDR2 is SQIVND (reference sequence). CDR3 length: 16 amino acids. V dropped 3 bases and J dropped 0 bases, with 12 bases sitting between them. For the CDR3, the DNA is TGTGCCAGTAGTATGGGCCGGGGAAGCTCCTACAATGAGCAGTTCTTC. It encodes CASSMGRGSSYNEQFF. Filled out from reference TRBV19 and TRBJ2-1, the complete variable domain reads DGGITQSPKYLFRKEGQNVTLSCEQNLNHDAMYWYRQDPGQGLRLIYYSQIVNDFQKGDIAEGYSVSREKKESFPLTVTSAQKNPTAFYLCASSMGRGSSYNEQFFGPGTRLTVL.

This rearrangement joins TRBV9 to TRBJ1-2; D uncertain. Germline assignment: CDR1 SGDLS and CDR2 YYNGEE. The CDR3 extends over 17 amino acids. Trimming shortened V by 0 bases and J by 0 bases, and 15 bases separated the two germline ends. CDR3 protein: CASSVEAGRATNYGYTF. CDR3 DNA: TGTGCCAGCAGCGTAGAAGCAGGTCGCGCTACTAACTATGGCTACACCTTC.

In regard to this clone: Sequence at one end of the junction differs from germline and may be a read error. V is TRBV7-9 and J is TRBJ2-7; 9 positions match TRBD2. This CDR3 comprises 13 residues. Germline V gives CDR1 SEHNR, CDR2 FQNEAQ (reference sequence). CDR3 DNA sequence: TGTGCCAGCAGTTTAGCGGGAGTCTACGAGCAGTACTTC. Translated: CASSLAGVYEQYF.

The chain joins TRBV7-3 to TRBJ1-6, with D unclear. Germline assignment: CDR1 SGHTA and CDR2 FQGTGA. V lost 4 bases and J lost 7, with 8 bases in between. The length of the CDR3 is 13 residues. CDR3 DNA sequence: TGTGCCAGCAGCTCTCTACGGAATTCACCCCTCCACTTT. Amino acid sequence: CASSSLRNSPLHF.